Following are 5 T cell receptor beta chains from one sample sequenced in a study of regulatory T cells in long-lasting Graves disease. Specified time point: persistent/refractory GD, antithyroid drugs over 5 years with positive TRAb. With RNA extracted from PBMCs as input, the TCR library was made. iRepertoire HTBI primers and Arm-PCR of CDR3 regions built TCR beta libraries. TCRdb reprocessed the multiplex PCR reads with MiXCR, giving one entry per CDR3 protein. The table shows 400,000 to 500,000 distinct CDR3 sequences, with around a fifth occurring only once. The specimen comprised peripheral blood mononuclear cells (PBMCs), sampled when the disease was refractory, from a patient treated with antithyroid drugs. These receptors all stem from a female donor with Graves disease.

The table lists this clonotype with many counts. This CDR3 is CASSLGAGPGYEQYF. CDR3 DNA sequence: TGTGCCAGCAGTTTAGGCGCGGGGCCGGGGTACGAGCAGTACTTC. The chain combines TRBV28 with TRBJ2-7; D might be TRBD2 (6 bases). Germline-derived CDR1 and CDR2 are MDHEN and SYDVKM. With 2 bases removed from V and 4 bases from J, the gap between germline ends came to 15 bases. This CDR3 spans 15 amino acids.

In this sample, this clonotype turned up a few times. V is TRBV29-1 and J is TRBJ1-1; weak D call: TRBD1 (6 bases). Trimming cost V 7 bases and J 0 bases, with 9 bases left between them. The CDR3 is 12 residues long. Per the germline V gene, CDR1 is SQVTM and CDR2 is ANQGSEA. The CDR3 DNA follows: TGCAGCGGGGGACAAATGAACACTGAAGCTTTCTTT. This gives the protein CSGGQMNTEAFF.

For this clonotype: A much bigger clone sits one base away, suggesting this may be a read error. This chain uses TRBV24-1 with TRBJ1-5; 12 bases are a match to TRBD1. In germline, CDR1 is KGHDR, CDR2 SFDVKD. This CDR3 comprises 16 residues. Written as DNA, the CDR3 is TGTGCCACCAGTGATCCGGGACAGGGGGCAAATCGGCCCCAGCATTTT. This encodes CATSDPGQGANRPQHF.

This clonotype was picked up a small number of times. The chain combines TRBV9 with TRBJ1-2, with 11 bases lining up with TRBD1. Germline lookup yields CDR1 SGDLS and CDR2 YYNGEE. J lost 8 bases, V lost 0 bases, and 6 bases had no gene match. The CDR3 has 15 amino acids. The CDR3, as DNA: TGTGCCAGCAGCGTAGTGGACAGGGGGCTAGTCGGCTACACCTTC. Translation: CASSVVDRGLVGYTF.

This clonotype has at least ten counts. In nucleotides, the CDR3 is TGTGCCAGCAGCTTAGCATCGGAACGAGAGACCCAGTACTTC. This codes for CASSLASERETQYF. This chain joins TRBV7-9 and TRBJ2-5, with D unresolved. The CDR3 is 14 residues long. V lost 0 bases to trimming and J lost 4 bases, with 9 bases between them. Germline V gene sequence: CDR1 SEHNR, CDR2 FQNEAQ (reference sequence).